The T cell receptor beta chain under discussion was sequenced for a study of control samples from healthy donors and cancer patients. The method was immunoSEQ multiplex PCR; TCRdb's version includes in-frame clones alone and lacks a portion of them. Among some 130,000 clones listed, 85% to 90% were seen once. The CDR3 has 16 amino acids. Trimming stripped 5 bases from V and 0 bases from J, with 14 bases between. Germline-derived CDR1 and CDR2 are MNHEY and SVGEGT. This chain joins TRBV6-2 or TRBV6-3 and TRBJ1-5; no clear D. Sample: PBMCs. The source of this sequence is a middle-aged man with head and neck cancer. CDR3 coding DNA: TGTGCCAGCAGTCTACGGGGAACTAATAGCAATCAGCCCCAGCATTTT. It specifies CASSLRGTNSNQPQHF.